This T cell receptor (beta chain) originates from a study of CD8+CD57+ T cells in acquired aplastic anemia. Background on the study: Across the sorted CD4+ and CD8+ cells, DNA amounts averaged roughly 3 ug. Study-wide points: No significant patient-versus-control difference appeared in CD8+ Simpson's diversity. The number of CD8+ CDR3 sequences shared by patients and controls was around 30.

In patients chosen for sequencing, flow cytometry had shown CD8+CD57+ cell expansion. The study sampled blood from patients who had received no therapy. Germline assignment: CDR1 SGHVS and CDR2 FQNEAQ. Trimming pared 0 bases from V and 4 bases from J, leaving 13 bases between. This CDR3 contains 16 residues. According to the study, genomic DNA was the template for TCR beta VDJ and CDR3 profiling. TCRdb passed the reads through MiXCR, listing each CDR3 protein once. The sample includes 95,000 to 150,000 distinct CDR3 sequences, approximately 36% of them seen just once. This clonotype occurred many times. Its target is not known.

Source material: sorted CD4+, CD8+, or CD8+CD57+ T cells (not recorded which) from PBMCs. The receptor comes from a human donor with aplastic anemia. The chain links TRBV7-8 to TRBJ2-1; D possibly matches TRBD1 or TRBD2 (5 bases each). The CDR3 DNA follows: TGTGCCAGCAGCTTAGCTGGGGGTTGGGGATACAATGAGCAGTTCTTC. Protein product: CASSLAGGWGYNEQFF.